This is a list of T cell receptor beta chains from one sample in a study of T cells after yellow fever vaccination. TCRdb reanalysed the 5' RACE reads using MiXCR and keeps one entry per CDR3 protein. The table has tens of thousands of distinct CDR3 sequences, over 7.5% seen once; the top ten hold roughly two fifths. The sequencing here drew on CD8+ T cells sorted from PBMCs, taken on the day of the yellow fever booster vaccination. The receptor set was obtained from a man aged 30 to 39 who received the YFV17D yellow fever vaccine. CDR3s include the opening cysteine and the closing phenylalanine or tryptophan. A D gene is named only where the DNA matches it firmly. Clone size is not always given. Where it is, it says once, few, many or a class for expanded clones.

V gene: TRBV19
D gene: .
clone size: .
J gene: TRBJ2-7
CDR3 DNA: TGTGCCAGTAGTCTCCGTGGTAGTTTGAACTACGAGCAGTACTTC
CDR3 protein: CASSLRGSLNYEQYF

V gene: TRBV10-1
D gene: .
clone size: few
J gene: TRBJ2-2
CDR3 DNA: TGCGCCAGCAGTGACAGGAGTGATGGCGGGGAGCTGTTTTTT
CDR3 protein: CASSDRSDGGELFF

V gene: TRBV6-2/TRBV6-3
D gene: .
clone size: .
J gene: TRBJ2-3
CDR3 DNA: TGTGCCAGCGCGAGGATAACCCCCGATACGCAGTATTTT
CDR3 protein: CASARITPDTQYF

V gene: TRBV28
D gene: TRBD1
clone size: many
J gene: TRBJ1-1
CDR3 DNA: TGTGCCAGCAGTTGGAACCCCGGGACAGGTGAAGCTTTCTTT
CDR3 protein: CASSWNPGTGEAFF

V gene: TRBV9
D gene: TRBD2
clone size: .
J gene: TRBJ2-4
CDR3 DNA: TGTGCCAGCAGCGTTAGCGGGAGCCGAGTGGGAGCCAAAAACATTCAGTACTTC
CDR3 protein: CASSVSGSRVGAKNIQYF

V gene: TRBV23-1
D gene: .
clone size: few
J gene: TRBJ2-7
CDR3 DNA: TGCGCCAGTAGATACGAGCAGTACTTC
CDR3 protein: CASRYEQYF

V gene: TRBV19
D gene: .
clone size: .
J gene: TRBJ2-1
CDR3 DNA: TGTGCCAGTAGTATCCGGGGGCCCTACAATGAGCAGTTCTTC
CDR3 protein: CASSIRGPYNEQFF

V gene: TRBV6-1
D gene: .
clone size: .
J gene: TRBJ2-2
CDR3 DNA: TGTGCCAGCACTGGGCTACACTACACCGGGGAGCTGTTTTTT
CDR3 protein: CASTGLHYTGELFF

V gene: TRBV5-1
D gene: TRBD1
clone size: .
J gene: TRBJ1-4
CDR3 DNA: TGCGCCAGCAGACAGGGGCCGTTTAATGAAAAACTGTTTTTT
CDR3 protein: CASRQGPFNEKLFF

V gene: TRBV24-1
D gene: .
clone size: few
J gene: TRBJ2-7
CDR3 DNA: TGTGCCACCAGTGATTTCCGACAATACGAGCAGTACTTC
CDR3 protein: CATSDFRQYEQYF

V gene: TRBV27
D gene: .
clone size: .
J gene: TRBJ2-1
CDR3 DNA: TGTGCCAGCAGTTCTGTAAGGTCCTACAATGAGCAGTTCTTC
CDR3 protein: CASSSVRSYNEQFF

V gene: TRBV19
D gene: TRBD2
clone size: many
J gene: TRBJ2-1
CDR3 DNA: TGTGCCAGTAGAACTGGGTGGGTAGCGGGAGATTCGAAGTCGACTGAGCAGTTCTTC
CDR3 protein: CASRTGWVAGDSKSTEQFF

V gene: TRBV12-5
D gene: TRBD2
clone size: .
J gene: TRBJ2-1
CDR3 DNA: TGTGCTAGTGGTTTGTTGTTAGCGGGAGACAATGAGCAGTTCTTC
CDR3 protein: CASGLLLAGDNEQFF

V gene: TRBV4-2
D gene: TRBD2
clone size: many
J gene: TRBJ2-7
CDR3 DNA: TGTGCCAGCAGCCAACGACTAGCGGGGTCCTACGAGCAGTACTTC
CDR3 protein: CASSQRLAGSYEQYF

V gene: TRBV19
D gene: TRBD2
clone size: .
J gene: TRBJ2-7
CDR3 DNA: TGTGCCAGTAGTTCGCACGGGACTAACGCCTTCGAGCAGTACTTC
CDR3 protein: CASSSHGTNAFEQYF

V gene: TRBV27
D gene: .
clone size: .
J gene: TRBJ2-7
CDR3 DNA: TGTGCCAGCAGTCCGCCTAGCTCCAGGGAGCAGTACTTC
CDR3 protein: CASSPPSSREQYF

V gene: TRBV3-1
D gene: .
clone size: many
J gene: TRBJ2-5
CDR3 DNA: TGTGCCAGCAGCCAAGTAGTGTCAGAGGGACATCAAGAGACCCAGTACTTC
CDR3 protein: CASSQVVSEGHQETQYF

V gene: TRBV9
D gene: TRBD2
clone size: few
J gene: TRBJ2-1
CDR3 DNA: TGTGCCAGCAGCGTAGGACTAGCGGCCAATGAGCAGTTCTTC
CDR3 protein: CASSVGLAANEQFF

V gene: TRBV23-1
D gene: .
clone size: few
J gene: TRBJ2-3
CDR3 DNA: TGCGCCAGCAGTCAATCGGCTGCGGATGACACAGATACGCAGTATTTT
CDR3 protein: CASSQSAADDTDTQYF

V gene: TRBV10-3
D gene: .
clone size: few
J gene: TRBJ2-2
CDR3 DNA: TGTGCCATCAGGGAAGAGGGTCCAGGTCCCGGGGAGCTGTTTTTT
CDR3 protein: CAIREEGPGPGELFF

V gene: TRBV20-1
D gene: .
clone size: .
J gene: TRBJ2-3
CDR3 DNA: TGCAGTGCCGAGGGAGGGGGGATCACAGATACGCAGTATTTT
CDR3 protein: CSAEGGGITDTQYF

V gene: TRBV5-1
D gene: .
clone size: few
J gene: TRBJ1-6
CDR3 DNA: TGCGCCAGCAGCTTGCCGGACAATTCACCCCTCCACTTT
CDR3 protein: CASSLPDNSPLHF

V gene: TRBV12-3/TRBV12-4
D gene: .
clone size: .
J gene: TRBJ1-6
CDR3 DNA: TGTGCCAGCAGTTTAGCAGGGAATAGTTCACCCCTCCACTTT
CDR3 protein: CASSLAGNSSPLHF

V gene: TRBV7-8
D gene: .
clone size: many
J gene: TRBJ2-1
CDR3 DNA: TGTGCCAGCCGGCTGTCGCGGAGCAACTCCTACAATGAGCAGTTCTTC
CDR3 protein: CASRLSRSNSYNEQFF

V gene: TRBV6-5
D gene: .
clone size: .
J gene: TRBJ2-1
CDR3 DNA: TGTGCCAGCAGTTACTCAGTGGAAGGGTCCTACAATGAGCAGTTCTTC
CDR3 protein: CASSYSVEGSYNEQFF

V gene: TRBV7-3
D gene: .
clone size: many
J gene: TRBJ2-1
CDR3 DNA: TGTGCCAGCAGCTTATCACAGGGCAATGAGCAGTTCTTC
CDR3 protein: CASSLSQGNEQFF

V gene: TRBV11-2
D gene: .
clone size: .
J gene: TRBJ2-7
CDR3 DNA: TGTGCCAGCAGCTTTTCGGCGGGGATTTACGAGCAGTACTTC
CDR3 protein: CASSFSAGIYEQYF

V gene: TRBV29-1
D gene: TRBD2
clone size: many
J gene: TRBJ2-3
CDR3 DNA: TGCAGCGTTGAAGCCCCTGGGGCGGGAGCTTTGGATACGCAGTATTTT
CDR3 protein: CSVEAPGAGALDTQYF

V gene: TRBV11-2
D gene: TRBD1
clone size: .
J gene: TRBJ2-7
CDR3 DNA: TGTGCCAGCAGCTCGGGAACAGGGGGAGAGCAGTACTTC
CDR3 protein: CASSSGTGGEQYF

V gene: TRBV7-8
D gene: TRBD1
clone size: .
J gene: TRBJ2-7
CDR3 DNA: TGTGCCAGCAGCTCCTCCACCTTGACAGGGGGGAGCAACGAGCAGTACTTC
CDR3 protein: CASSSSTLTGGSNEQYF

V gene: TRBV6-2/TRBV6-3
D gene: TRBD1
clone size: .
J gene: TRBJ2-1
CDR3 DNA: TGTGCCAGCAGTTTCCCCCGCGACAGGGACTCCTACAATGAGCAGTTCTTC
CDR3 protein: CASSFPRDRDSYNEQFF

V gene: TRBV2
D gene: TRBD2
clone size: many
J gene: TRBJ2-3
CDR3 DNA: TGTGCCAGCAGGGAACCTAGCGGGAGGAGCACAGATACGCAGTATTTT
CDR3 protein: CASREPSGRSTDTQYF

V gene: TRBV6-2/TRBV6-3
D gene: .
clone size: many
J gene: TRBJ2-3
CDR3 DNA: TGTGCCAGCAGTTACTTTCAGAGCACAGATACGCAGTATTTT
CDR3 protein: CASSYFQSTDTQYF

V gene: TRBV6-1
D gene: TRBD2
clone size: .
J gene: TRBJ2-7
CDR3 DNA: TGTGCCAGCAGTAAGAGACTAGCGGGATCCTACGAGCAGTACTTC
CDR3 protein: CASSKRLAGSYEQYF

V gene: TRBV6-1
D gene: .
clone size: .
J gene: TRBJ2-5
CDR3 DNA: TGTGCCAGCTTAGCAGGAAACCAAGAGACCCAGTACTTC
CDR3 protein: CASLAGNQETQYF

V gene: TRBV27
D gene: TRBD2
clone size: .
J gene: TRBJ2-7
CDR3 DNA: TGTGCCAGCAGTTTATCCCATCTAGCGGGCGGGTCCTACGAGCAGTACTTC
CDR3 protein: CASSLSHLAGGSYEQYF

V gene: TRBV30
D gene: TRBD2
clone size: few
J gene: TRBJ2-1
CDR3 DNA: TGTGCCTGGAGTGTACTAGCGGGAGGGCTGGAGCAGTTCTTC
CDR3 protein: CAWSVLAGGLEQFF

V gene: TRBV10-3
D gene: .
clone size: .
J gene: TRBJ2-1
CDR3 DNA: TGTGGCATCAGTGAGACCGGAGACCCCAATGAGCAGTTCTTC
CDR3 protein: CGISETGDPNEQFF

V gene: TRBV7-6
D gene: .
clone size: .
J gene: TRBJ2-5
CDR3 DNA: TGTGCCAGCAGCTTAGTGACAGGCGGAGAGACCCAGTACTTC
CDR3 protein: CASSLVTGGETQYF

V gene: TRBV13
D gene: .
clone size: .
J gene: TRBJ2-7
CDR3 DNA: TGTGCCAGCAGCTCCTACGACAGGTCCTACGAGCAGTACTTC
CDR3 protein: CASSSYDRSYEQYF

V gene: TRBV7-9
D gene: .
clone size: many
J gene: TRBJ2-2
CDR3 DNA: TGTGCCAGCAGCCTACTTAGTTCTCCCGGGGAGCTGTTTTTT
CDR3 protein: CASSLLSSPGELFF

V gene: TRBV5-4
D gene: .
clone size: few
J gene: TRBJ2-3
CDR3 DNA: TGTGCCAGCAGCCCCGGGGAAGGGGGCACAGATACGCAGTATTTT
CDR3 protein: CASSPGEGGTDTQYF

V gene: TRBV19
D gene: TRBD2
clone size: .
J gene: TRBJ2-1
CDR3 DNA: TGTGCCAGTAGTATACGAGCGGGAGGGTCTTACAATGAGCAGTTCTTC
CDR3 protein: CASSIRAGGSYNEQFF